The 2 T cell receptor beta chains in this list originate from one sample, sequenced in a study of OX40 agonist ivuxolimab in advanced cancers. The assay was immunoSEQ multiplex PCR, and TCRdb's table has in-frame clones only and misses some. This sample has more than 75,000 clones; approximately 86% occur once, and the top ten carry over 0.9%. Sequences were derived from CD4+ or CD8+ T cells sorted from blood, sampled in a trial of the OX40 agonist ivuxolimab. These receptors all come from an adult with an advanced solid tumor such as melanoma, head and neck, liver or kidney cancer.

V gene TRBV18 combines with J gene TRBJ1-1; no reliable D call. Trimming took off 1 base at V and 1 base at J, with 4 bases between the two ends. This CDR3 is built from 13 residues. CDR1 KGHSH and CDR2 LQKENI come from the germline V gene. The CDR3 spells CASSPLENTEAFF. The CDR3 coding sequence is TGTGCCAGCTCACCACTTGAGAACACTGAAGCTTTCTTT. Combining the CDR3 with reference TRBV18 and TRBJ1-1 gives the whole variable domain NAGVMQNPRHLVRRRGQEARLRCSPMKGHSHVYWYRQLPEEGLKFMVYLQKENIIDESGMPKERFSAEFPKEGPSILRIQQVVRGDSAAYFCASSPLENTEAFFGQGTRLTVV.

This rearrangement joins TRBV13 to TRBJ2-1; 7 nucleotides align to TRBD1. Germline V lookup: CDR1 PRHDT, CDR2 FYEKMQ (reference sequence). The CDR3 contains 19 residues. V was clipped by 0 bases and J by 4 bases; unmatched bases: 15. CDR3 in amino acids: CASSLGTPIWDSLYNEQFF. CDR3 nucleotide sequence: TGTGCCAGCAGCTTAGGTACTCCCATTTGGGACAGCCTTTACAATGAGCAGTTCTTC.